The source of this T cell receptor (beta chain) is a study of follicular helper T cells after annual influenza vaccination. The CDR3 covers 13 residues. Between the trimmed V and J ends, which lost 1 base and 7 bases, there was a span of 7 bases. CDR1 and CDR2 from the germline V gene are SGHNT and YENEEA. The protocol was immunoSEQ multiplex PCR, while the TCRdb copy is restricted to in-frame clones and leaves out a portion. The table has approximately 30,000 clones, approximately 78% seen once. The sample's time point: 2014-2015 season, pre-vaccination. Before and after seasonal inactivated influenza vaccination, adults gave blood for sorting CD4 subsets for sequencing.

Sequencing was performed on CXCR5+ CD38- circulating T follicular helper cells from blood, taken on the day of influenza vaccination. Described subset: circulating Tfh, non-naive CD4+CXCR5+PD-1+ (ICOS+CD38+ or ICOS-CD38-). The genes are TRBV11-3 and TRBJ2-2, with D tentatively TRBD2 (5 bases). The source is an adult who received the influenza vaccine. CDR3 residues: CASSLASGGELFF. CDR3 bases: TGTGCCAGCAGCTTAGCCAGCGGCGGGGAGCTGTTTTTT.